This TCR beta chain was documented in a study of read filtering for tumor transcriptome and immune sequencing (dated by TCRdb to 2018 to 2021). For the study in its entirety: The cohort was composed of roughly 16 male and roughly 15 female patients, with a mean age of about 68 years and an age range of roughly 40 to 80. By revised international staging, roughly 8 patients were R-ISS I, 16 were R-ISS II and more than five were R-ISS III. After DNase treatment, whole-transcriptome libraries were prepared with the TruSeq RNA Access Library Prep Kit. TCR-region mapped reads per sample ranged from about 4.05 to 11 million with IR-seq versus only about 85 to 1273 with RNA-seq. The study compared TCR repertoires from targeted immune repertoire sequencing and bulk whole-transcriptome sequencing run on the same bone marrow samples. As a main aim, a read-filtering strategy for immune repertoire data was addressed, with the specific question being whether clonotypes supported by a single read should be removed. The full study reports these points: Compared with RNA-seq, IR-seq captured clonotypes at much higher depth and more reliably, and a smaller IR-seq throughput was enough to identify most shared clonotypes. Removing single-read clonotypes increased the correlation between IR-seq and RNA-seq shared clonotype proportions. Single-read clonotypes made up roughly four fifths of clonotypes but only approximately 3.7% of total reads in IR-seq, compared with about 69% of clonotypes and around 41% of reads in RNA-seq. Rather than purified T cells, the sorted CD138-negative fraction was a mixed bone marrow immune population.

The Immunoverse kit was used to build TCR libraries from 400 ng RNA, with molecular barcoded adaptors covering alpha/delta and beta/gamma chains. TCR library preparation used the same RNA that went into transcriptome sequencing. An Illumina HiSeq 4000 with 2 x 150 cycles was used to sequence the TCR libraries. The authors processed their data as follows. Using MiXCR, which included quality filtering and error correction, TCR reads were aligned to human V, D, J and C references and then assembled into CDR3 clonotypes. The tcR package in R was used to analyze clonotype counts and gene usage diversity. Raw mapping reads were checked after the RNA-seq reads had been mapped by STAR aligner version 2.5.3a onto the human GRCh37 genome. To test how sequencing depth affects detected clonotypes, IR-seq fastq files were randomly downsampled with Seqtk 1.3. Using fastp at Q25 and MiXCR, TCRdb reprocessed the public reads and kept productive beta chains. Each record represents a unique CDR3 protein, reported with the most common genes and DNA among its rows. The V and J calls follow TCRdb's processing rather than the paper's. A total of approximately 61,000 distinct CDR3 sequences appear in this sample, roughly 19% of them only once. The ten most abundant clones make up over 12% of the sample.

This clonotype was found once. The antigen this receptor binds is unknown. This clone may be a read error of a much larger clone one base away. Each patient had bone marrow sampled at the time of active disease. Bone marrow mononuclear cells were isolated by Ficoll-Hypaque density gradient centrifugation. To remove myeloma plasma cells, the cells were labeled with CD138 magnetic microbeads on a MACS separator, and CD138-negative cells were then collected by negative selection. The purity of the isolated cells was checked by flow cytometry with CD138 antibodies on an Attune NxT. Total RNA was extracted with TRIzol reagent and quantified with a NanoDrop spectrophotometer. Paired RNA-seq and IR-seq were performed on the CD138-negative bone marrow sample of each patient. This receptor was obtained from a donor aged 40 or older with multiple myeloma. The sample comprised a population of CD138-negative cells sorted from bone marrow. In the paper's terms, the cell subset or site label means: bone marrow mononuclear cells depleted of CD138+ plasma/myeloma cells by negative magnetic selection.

The nucleotide sequence reads TGCAGTGCTAGAGAGGGGCTGATCAATCAGCCCCAGCATTTT. It translates as CSAREGLINQPQHF. The receptor chain draws on TRBV20-1 and TRBJ1-5; D gene: possibly TRBD1, on 5 matching bases. V is pared back by 0 bases and J by 3 bases, with 9 bases lying between the germline termini. In the germline V gene (reference sequence), CDR1 corresponds to DFQATT and CDR2 to SNEGSKA. Counted from cysteine to phenylalanine, this CDR3 has 14 amino acids. Of the read, only the CDR3 DNA is kept; its 42 bases are in frame from base 1.